This T cell receptor (beta chain) was profiled in a study of shared clonotypes between healthy human individuals. Trimming took off 0 bases at V and 5 bases at J, with 10 bases between the two ends. CDR1 and CDR2 (germline): MGHRA, YSYEKL. The CDR3 has 14 residues. Generated by immunoSEQ multiplex PCR, the TCRdb table keeps only in-frame clones and is missing some. The sample carries about 1.5 million clones, roughly 98% recorded once. General observations from the study: Several donors held about 5% of naive CD4 clonotypes in common.

About this clone: Its cognate antigen is unknown. Other DNA sequences of this sample code for an identical CDR3.

This clonotype originated in a young man in good health. Sequenced sample: naive CD4+ T cells sorted from blood. Subset meaning: CD45RA+ positively selected. V usage is TRBV4-1 and J usage is TRBJ1-1; D is possibly TRBD1 (5 bases). DNA of the CDR3: TGCGCCAGCAGCCAAGACCTCCAGGGTACTGAAGCTTTCTTT. This gives the protein CASSQDLQGTEAFF.